These T cell receptor beta chains were read from a single sample in a study of blood T cell repertoires in COVID-19. Measured with immunoSEQ multiplex PCR; TCRdb has only the in-frame clones, and not every one. The table records around 420,000 clones, roughly 86% of them present only once. The sequencing sample was made of PBMCs or T cells enriched from blood (not recorded which). These receptors all stem from a woman aged 40-49 years with acute COVID-19. Each CDR3 is given with its conserved first and last residue. The D gene is left open where the match is weak. Rows may omit the clone size; those that give it use once, few, many or a size class.

cdr3_aa cdr3_nt d_call clone_size j_call v_call cdr3_length
CASSQDGVLPYEQYF TGCGCCAGCAGCCAAGATGGAGTACTTCCCTACGAGCAGTACTTC NA NA TRBJ2-7 TRBV4-1 15
CASSSRGSRADTQYF TGTGCCAGCAGCTCCAGGGGATCAAGGGCAGATACGCAGTATTTT NA NA TRBJ2-3 TRBV5-4 15
CASIPGLAASETQYF TGTGCCAGCATTCCGGGACTAGCGGCCTCCGAGACCCAGTACTTC TRBD2 NA TRBJ2-5 TRBV2 15
CASSISPAGNQPQHF TGTGCCAGTAGTATTTCCCCTGCGGGCAATCAGCCCCAGCATTTT NA NA TRBJ1-5 TRBV19 15
CAWSGLQMFYGYTF TGTGCCTGGAGCGGTCTACAGATGTTCTATGGCTACACCTTC NA NA TRBJ1-2 TRBV30 14
CASSPSRRGEKLFF TGTGCCAGCAGCCCCTCGAGAAGAGGTGAAAAACTGTTTTTT NA NA TRBJ1-4 TRBV9 14
CATSSGGYQETQYF TGTGCCACCAGTAGCGGAGGCTACCAAGAGACCCAGTACTTC NA NA TRBJ2-5 TRBV10-3 14
CAWRTDSNQPQHF TGTGCCTGGAGAACAGATAGCAATCAGCCCCAGCATTTT NA NA TRBJ1-5 TRBV30 13
CASSTDTEAFF TGTGCCAGCAGCACTGACACTGAAGCTTTCTTT NA few TRBJ1-1 TRBV5-5 11
CASSPAGQGPLFGYNEQFF TGTGCCAGCAGCCCAGCGGGACAGGGGCCTTTGTTCGGATACAATGAGCAGTTCTTC TRBD1 NA TRBJ2-1 TRBV3-1/TRBV3-2 19
CASSTVQGVEETQYF TGCGCCAGCAGCACCGTACAGGGGGTGGAAGAGACCCAGTACTTC TRBD1 NA TRBJ2-5 TRBV5-1 15
CASSQGRGKIIQYF TGTGCCAGCAGCCAAGGCAGGGGGAAGATCATTCAGTACTTC TRBD1 NA TRBJ2-4 TRBV3-1/TRBV3-2 14
CASSSSGGAGETQYF TGTGCCAGCAGCAGTTCCGGGGGGGCCGGGGAGACCCAGTACTTC TRBD2 NA TRBJ2-5 TRBV9 15
CSVEEGGGEIYNEQFF TGCAGCGTTGAAGAAGGCGGGGGGGAGATCTACAATGAGCAGTTCTTC TRBD2 NA TRBJ2-1 TRBV29-1 16
CASSLVGQGHTEAFF TGTGCCAGCAGCTTAGTAGGACAGGGCCACACTGAAGCTTTCTTT TRBD1 NA TRBJ1-1 TRBV7-8 15
CASSEGTAYGYTF TGCGCCAGCAGTGAGGGGACAGCTTATGGCTACACCTTC TRBD1 NA TRBJ1-2 TRBV10-1 13
CASSLGGTSGVTDTQYF TGTGCCAGCAGCTTAGGAGGGACTAGCGGGGTGACAGATACGCAGTATTTT TRBD2 NA TRBJ2-3 TRBV7-9 17
CASSPGQKNTEAFF TGTGCCAGCTCACCAGGACAGAAGAACACTGAAGCTTTCTTT NA once TRBJ1-1 TRBV18 14
CASSFGGTDYGYTF TGTGCCAGCAGTTTCGGAGGGACCGACTATGGCTACACCTTC NA NA TRBJ1-2 TRBV27 14
CASSLTGGVRGYTF TGTGCCAGCAGCTTGACAGGGGGCGTGAGAGGCTACACCTTC TRBD1 once TRBJ1-2 TRBV5-4 14
CASRRASNAGELFF TGTGCCAGCAGACGCGCGTCGAACGCCGGGGAGCTGTTTTTT NA NA TRBJ2-2 TRBV2 14
CASSIDLVLSSYGYTF TGTGCCAGTAGTATAGATCTGGTTCTAAGCTCCTATGGCTACACCTTC NA NA TRBJ1-2 TRBV19 16
CASSYASGGKETQYF TGTGCCAGCAGCTACGCTAGCGGGGGGAAAGAGACCCAGTACTTC TRBD2 NA TRBJ2-5 TRBV5-6 15
CASTWTSGGPYEQYF TGTGCCAGCACCTGGACTAGCGGGGGCCCCTACGAGCAGTACTTC TRBD2 once TRBJ2-7 TRBV6-5 15
CASSQDDRGWNIQYF TGCGCCAGCAGCCAGGATGACAGGGGGTGGAACATTCAGTACTTC TRBD1 NA TRBJ2-4 TRBV4-1 15
CASREGWPNEKLFF TGTGCCAGCAGGGAGGGGTGGCCTAATGAAAAACTGTTTTTT NA NA TRBJ1-4 TRBV2 14
CASSYSRQSTNSPLHF TGTGCCAGCAGTTACTCCCGACAGTCAACTAATTCACCCCTCCACTTT NA NA TRBJ1-6 TRBV6-5 16
CASSTSGQFLYGYTF TGTGCCAGCAGTACTTCAGGACAGTTCTTATATGGCTACACCTTC NA NA TRBJ1-2 TRBV2 15
CASSSGLQETQYF TGTGCCAGCAGCTCCGGACTACAAGAGACCCAGTACTTC NA NA TRBJ2-5 TRBV7-9 13
CASSYAGGARETQYF TGTGCCAGCAGTTACGCCGGGGGGGCCAGGGAGACCCAGTACTTC TRBD2 once TRBJ2-5 TRBV6-5 15
CAWSVPQGSTDTQYF TGTGCCTGGAGTGTACCCCAGGGGAGCACAGATACGCAGTATTTT NA NA TRBJ2-3 TRBV30 15
CASSDGTGIYNEQFF TGTGCCAGCAGCGACGGGACAGGGATATACAATGAGCAGTTCTTC TRBD1 NA TRBJ2-1 TRBV9 15
CASSSGLNTDTQYF TGCGCCAGCAGCTCGGGGTTAAACACAGATACGCAGTATTTT NA NA TRBJ2-3 TRBV5-1 14
CAIRDPGQSMNTEAFF TGTGCCATCAGGGACCCCGGACAGTCCATGAACACTGAAGCTTTCTTT NA NA TRBJ1-1 TRBV10-3 16
CASSPTEAGELFF TGTGCCAGCTCACCGACGGAAGCGGGGGAGCTGTTTTTT NA NA TRBJ2-2 TRBV18 13
CASSSMTENYGYTF TGTGCCAGCAGTTCCATGACAGAGAACTATGGCTACACCTTC NA NA TRBJ1-2 TRBV6-6 14
CASSHQGYLWTAENYGYTF TGTGCCAGCAGCCACCAAGGCTATCTTTGGACTGCCGAGAACTATGGCTACACCTTC NA many TRBJ1-2 TRBV5-8 19
CASSQADRQLNTEAFF TGTGCCAGCAGCCAAGCGGACAGACAATTGAACACTGAAGCTTTCTTT NA NA TRBJ1-1 TRBV4-2 16
CSASSGAGSPLHF TGCAGTGCTAGTTCGGGTGCGGGGTCACCCCTCCACTTT NA NA TRBJ1-6 TRBV20-1 13
CASSDRGLLDTQYF TGTGCCAGCAGTGATCGAGGGTTATTAGATACGCAGTATTTT NA NA TRBJ2-3 TRBV6-1 14
CATSDPSSYEQFF TGTGCCACCAGTGATCCTAGTTCGTATGAGCAGTTCTTC NA NA TRBJ2-1 TRBV24-1 13
CASSEPRQGSSNQPQHF TGCGCCAGCAGTGAACCTAGACAGGGAAGTAGCAATCAGCCCCAGCATTTT TRBD1 NA TRBJ1-5 TRBV10-2 17
CATGRDGNTGELFF TGTGCCACCGGGAGGGATGGGAACACCGGGGAGCTGTTTTTT TRBD2 NA TRBJ2-2 TRBV15 14
CASSIPGRDSYGYTF TGTGCCAGTAGTATCCCAGGCCGGGACAGCTATGGCTACACCTTC TRBD1 NA TRBJ1-2 TRBV19 15
CASSQEAGRGWSYNEQFF TGCGCCAGCAGCCAAGAAGCGGGCCGGGGGTGGTCCTACAATGAGCAGTTCTTC NA NA TRBJ2-1 TRBV4-1 18
CASSQTGNTEAFF TGTGCCAGCAGCCAAACAGGGAACACTGAAGCTTTCTTT NA NA TRBJ1-1 TRBV4-2 13
CASSPPHLGGPSDTQYF TGTGCCAGCAGTCCCCCTCATTTGGGGGGGCCTTCCGATACGCAGTATTTT NA once TRBJ2-3 TRBV6-6 17
CASRTGYGELFF TGTGCCAGCCGGACAGGGTACGGGGAGCTGTTTTTT TRBD1 NA TRBJ2-2 TRBV19 12
CASSLEGGGNQPQHF TGCGCCAGCAGCTTGGAGGGGGGAGGGAATCAGCCCCAGCATTTT NA NA TRBJ1-5 TRBV5-1 15
CASSWTEGYEQYF TGTGCCAGCAGTTGGACAGAGGGCTACGAGCAGTACTTC NA once TRBJ2-7 TRBV27 13
CASSLGPSVEQFF TGTGCCAGCAGTTTAGGACCTAGCGTTGAGCAGTTCTTC NA NA TRBJ2-1 TRBV12-3/TRBV12-4 13
CASSYSWQNNQPQHF TGTGCCAGCAGTTACTCCTGGCAGAACAATCAGCCCCAGCATTTT NA NA TRBJ1-5 TRBV6-5 15
CASSASGATNTEAFF TGTGCCAGCAGCGCGTCAGGGGCCACGAACACTGAAGCTTTCTTT NA NA TRBJ1-1 TRBV9 15
CASSRYRDRGSSGANVLTF TGTGCCAGCAGCCGATACCGGGACAGGGGTTCCTCCGGGGCCAACGTCCTGACTTTC TRBD1 NA TRBJ2-6 TRBV13 19